Below, 18 T cell receptor beta chains from the same sample are listed, as sequenced in a study of post-analysis software for immune sequencing data. Antigens for these TCRs are unknown. Unique molecular identifiers were present in the TCR beta cDNA libraries. TCRdb called the PCR reads again in MiXCR, with one record for every CDR3 protein. The top ten hold 13% of the sample, which has approximately 400,000 distinct CDR3 sequences, less than 35% seen once. Study results and caveats: Patients had higher frequencies than controls of four to six TRBV segments, including TRBV5-6, TRBV5-1 and TRBV20-1.

Sample: blood. Source of these receptors: a girl aged 10 to 17 with multiple sclerosis.

V usage is TRBV6-1 and J usage is TRBJ1-1; D is unclear. The V and J ends lost 6 bases and 2 bases respectively, with 10 bases between them. Germline V gives CDR1 MNHNS, CDR2 SASEGT. The CDR3 runs 13 residues. CDR3 in amino acids: CASSVHINTEAFF. For the CDR3, the DNA is TGTGCCAGCAGCGTCCATATTAACACTGAAGCTTTCTTT.

Concerning this clonotype: The junction and the germline gene differ at one end; a read error may be behind it. V is TRBV7-2 and J is TRBJ2-7; 7 nucleotides line up with TRBD2. This CDR3 is built from 15 residues. Germline V CDR1 and CDR2: SGHTA, FQGNSA. The CDR3 DNA reads TGTGCCAGCAGCTCTTTCCGGGGGGTTAAGTACGAGCGGTACTTC. As protein: CASSSFRGVKYERYF.

This clonotype occurred a few times. The V gene is TRBV27, the J gene TRBJ1-6; 9 positions match TRBD1. V dropped 5 bases and J dropped 8; count of bases not matched to a gene: 7. CDR1 is MNHEY, CDR2 SMNVEV, per germline (reference sequence). CDR3 length: 15 amino acids. The CDR3 loop is CASSPWTGEDSPLHF. As DNA, the CDR3 is TGTGCCAGCAGTCCCTGGACAGGGGAAGATTCACCCCTCCACTTT.

V is TRBV4-2 and J is TRBJ2-7, with a possible D match to TRBD2 (6 bases). This CDR3 spans 17 amino acids. Between the trimmed V and J ends, which lost 4 bases and 1 base, there was a span of 20 bases. The V gene's germline CDR1 is LGHNA and CDR2 YNFKEQ. The CDR3 is CASSRLKQGDWSYEQYF. The CDR3 nucleotides are TGTGCCAGCAGCCGTCTCAAACAAGGGGACTGGTCCTACGAGCAGTACTTC.

This clonotype was seen at least ten times. This sequence joins TRBV5-5 and TRBJ2-3; D not certain. The CDR3 loop spans 15 amino acids. Trimming cost V 4 bases and J 0 bases, with 12 bases left between them. Looked up from germline, CDR1 is SGHKS and CDR2 is YYEKEE (reference sequence). As DNA, the CDR3 is TGTGCCAGCAGCGCTGACGGCGGAAGCACAGATACGCAGTATTTT. Amino acids: CASSADGGSTDTQYF.

There are a few counts of this clonotype. The chain employs TRBV11-2 and TRBJ1-2, with 9 bases fitting TRBD1. CDR1 is SGHAT, CDR2 FQNNGV, per germline. V lost 1 base, J lost 11 bases, and 8 bases stayed unmatched. The CDR3 covers 14 residues. This chain's CDR3 is CASSLGQGGQDYTF. The CDR3 DNA reads TGTGCCAGCAGCTTAGGACAGGGGGGTCAGGATTACACCTTC. Combining the CDR3 with reference TRBV11-2 and TRBJ1-2 gives the whole variable domain EAGVAQSPRYKIIEKRQSVAFWCNPISGHATLYWYQQILGQGPKLLIQFQNNGVVDDSQLPKDRFSAERLKGVDSTLKIQPAKLEDSAVYLCASSLGQGGQDYTFGSGTRLTVV.

This chain links TRBV2 with TRBJ2-1, with 13 bases fitting TRBD2. There are 16 residues in the CDR3. Germline CDR1 reads SNHLY; CDR2 reads FYNNEI. The J segment lost 5 bases and the V segment lost 5 bases, leaving 6 bases of the junction unmatched. CDR3 in amino acids: CASSSELAGGHNEQFF. In nucleotides, the CDR3 is TGTGCCAGCAGTTCAGAACTAGCGGGGGGGCACAATGAGCAGTTCTTC.

A few counts support this clonotype. This chain connects TRBV7-9 to TRBJ2-5, with a weak D call TRBD2 (5 bases). V dropped 3 bases and J dropped 5 bases, with 16 bases sitting between them. This CDR3 contains 15 residues. Germline V gives CDR1 SEHNR, CDR2 FQNEAQ (reference sequence). The DNA for the CDR3 is TGTGCCAGCAGCTTGGGGTGGACTCCCAGCGAGACCCAGTACTTC. It yields the protein CASSLGWTPSETQYF.

J is TRBJ2-1 and V is TRBV7-9; D perhaps matches TRBD1 (6 bases). Trimming left V 10 bases short and J 7 bases short, with 17 bases between. Germline loops: CDR1 SEHNR, CDR2 FQNEAQ (reference sequence). The CDR3 is 13 amino acids. This CDR3 reads CATSPKRGNEQFF. For the CDR3, the DNA is TGTGCCACCTCCCCGAAGAGGGGGAATGAGCAGTTCTTC.

Many counts were recorded for this clonotype. This chain uses TRBV12-3 or TRBV12-4 with TRBJ1-1; TRBD1 is a possible D gene (5 bases). The ends were cut back, 0 bases at V and 6 bases at J, with 14 bases in the middle. The CDR3 totals 15 residues. This CDR3 reads CASSLAGQGRPEAFF. In DNA form, the CDR3 reads TGTGCCAGCAGTTTAGCCGGGCAGGGACGGCCTGAAGCTTTCTTT.

J is TRBJ2-7 and V is TRBV15; D may be TRBD1 (6 bases). Germline-derived CDR1 and CDR2 are LNHNV and YYDKDF (reference sequence). V was pared by 3 bases and J by 1 base, with 13 bases between. CDR3 length: 15 amino acids. CDR3 coding DNA: TGTGCCACCAGCAGGGAATGGGGGCCATCCTACGAGCAGTACTTC. This sequence encodes CATSREWGPSYEQYF.

The genes are TRBV4-3 and TRBJ1-2, with D perhaps TRBD1 (5 bases). The CDR3 has 15 residues. Trimming stripped 0 bases from V and 3 bases from J, with 11 bases between. Germline assignment: CDR1 LGHNA and CDR2 YSLEER. CDR3 sequence reads: CASSQDSDSYYGYTF. CDR3 in DNA: TGCGCCAGCAGCCAAGATAGCGACAGTTACTATGGCTACACCTTC.

This clonotype was seen a few times. This chain uses TRBV5-1 with TRBJ2-5; no clear D gene. The length of the CDR3 is 13 residues. Per the germline V gene, CDR1 is SGHRS and CDR2 is YFSETQ. Trimming removed 0 bases from V and 10 bases from J, with 13 bases in between. CDR3 in amino acids: CASSLGDNEFQYF. For the CDR3, the DNA is TGCGCCAGCAGCTTGGGAGACAACGAGTTCCAGTACTTC.

This clonotype was recorded a few times. This rearrangement joins TRBV7-6 to TRBJ1-1; the D is unclear. CDR1 and CDR2 (germline): SGHVS, FNYEAQ. The CDR3 is 11 residues long. V shed 5 bases and J shed 6 bases, with 7 bases lying between them. CDR3 sequence (DNA): TGTGCCAGCAGCCAAGGTTCTGAAGCTTTCTTT. This codes for CASSQGSEAFF.

The V gene is TRBV4-2, the J gene TRBJ2-6; D gene ambiguous. CDR3 size: 15 residues. The V and J ends lost 3 bases and 0 bases respectively, with 6 bases between them. Germline-derived CDR1 and CDR2 are LGHNA and YNFKEQ. The CDR3 DNA follows: TGTGCCAGCAGCCAGGGCCACTCTGGGGCCAACGTCCTGACTTTC. It translates to CASSQGHSGANVLTF.

The CDR3 sequence is CASSFFGLAGGVRETQYF. DNA for the CDR3: TGTGCCAGCAGCTTCTTCGGGCTAGCGGGGGGCGTCCGGGAGACCCAGTACTTC. The chain is built from TRBV5-6 and TRBJ2-5; 11 bases are shared with TRBD2. CDR3 length equals 18 residues. In germline, CDR1 is SGHDT, CDR2 YYEEEE. V lost 2 bases and J lost 5; bases outside the gene matches: 14.

In this sample, this clonotype turned up a few times. This chain uses TRBV2 with TRBJ2-7; D is unclear. The DNA end is a closer match to TRBJ2-5, so the J assignment may be wrong. This CDR3 comprises 12 residues. Looked up from germline, CDR1 is SNHLY and CDR2 is FYNNEI. The CDR3 DNA sequence: TGTGCCAGCAGTAGAGTGTCGAAGACCCAGTACTTC. It yields the protein CASSRVSKTQYF.

This clonotype was counted a few times. This sequence joins TRBV27 and TRBJ2-1, with TRBD1 matching over 7 bases. The trim removed 6 bases at V and 3 bases at J, leaving 8 bases unmatched. The CDR3 sequence is 15 residues long. Per the germline V gene, CDR1 is MNHEY and CDR2 is SMNVEV (reference sequence). In nucleotides, the CDR3 is TGTGCCAGCAGCCAATCTAGGGGGCACTACAATGAGCAGTTCTTC. Protein product: CASSQSRGHYNEQFF.